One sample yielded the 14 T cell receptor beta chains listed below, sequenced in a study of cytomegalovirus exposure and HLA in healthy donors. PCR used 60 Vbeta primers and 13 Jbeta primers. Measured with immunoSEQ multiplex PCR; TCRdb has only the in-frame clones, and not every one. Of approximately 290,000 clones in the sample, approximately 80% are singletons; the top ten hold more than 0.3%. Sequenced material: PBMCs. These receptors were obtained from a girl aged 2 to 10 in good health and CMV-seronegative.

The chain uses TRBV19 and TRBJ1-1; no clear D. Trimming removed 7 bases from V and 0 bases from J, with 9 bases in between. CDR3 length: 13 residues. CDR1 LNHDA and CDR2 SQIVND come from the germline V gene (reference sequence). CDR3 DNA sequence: TGTGCCAGTACCCTAAGCCTGAACACTGAAGCTTTCTTT. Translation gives CASTLSLNTEAFF.

CDR3 coding DNA: TGTGCCAGCAGCCAAGGGGGGGTGATCGATTACAATGAGCAGTTCTTC. This gives the protein CASSQGGVIDYNEQFF. The rearrangement links TRBV4-2 to TRBJ2-1; possible D gene TRBD2, 6 bases. Germline CDR1 LGHNA, CDR2 YNFKEQ. With 1 base removed from V and 4 bases from J, the gap between germline ends came to 14 bases. The CDR3 has 16 residues.

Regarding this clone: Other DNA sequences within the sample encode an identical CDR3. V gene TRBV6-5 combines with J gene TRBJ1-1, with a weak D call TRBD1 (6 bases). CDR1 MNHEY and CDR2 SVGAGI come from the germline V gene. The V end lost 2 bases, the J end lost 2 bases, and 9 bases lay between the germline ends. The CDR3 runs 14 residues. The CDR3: CASSYQGRNTEAFF. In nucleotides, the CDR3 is TGTGCCAGCAGTTACCAGGGGAGAAACACTGAAGCTTTCTTT.

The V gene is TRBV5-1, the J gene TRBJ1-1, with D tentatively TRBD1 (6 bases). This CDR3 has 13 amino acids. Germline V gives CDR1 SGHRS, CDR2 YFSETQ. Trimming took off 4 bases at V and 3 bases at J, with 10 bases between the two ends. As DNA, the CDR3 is TGCGCCAGCAGCCCTAGGACAGACACTGAAGCTTTCTTT. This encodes CASSPRTDTEAFF.

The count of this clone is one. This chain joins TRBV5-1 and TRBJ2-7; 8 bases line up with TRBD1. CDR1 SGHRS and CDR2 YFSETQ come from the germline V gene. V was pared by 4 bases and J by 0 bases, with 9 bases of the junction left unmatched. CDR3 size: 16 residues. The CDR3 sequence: CASSPQGQELSYEQYF. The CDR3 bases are TGCGCCAGCAGCCCCCAGGGACAGGAACTCTCCTACGAGCAGTACTTC.

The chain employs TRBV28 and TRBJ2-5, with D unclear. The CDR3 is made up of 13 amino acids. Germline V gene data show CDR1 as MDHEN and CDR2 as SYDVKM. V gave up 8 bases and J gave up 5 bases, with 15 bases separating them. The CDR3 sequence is CASSLWSGETQYF. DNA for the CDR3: TGTGCCAGCTCTTTGTGGTCGGGTGAGACCCAGTACTTC. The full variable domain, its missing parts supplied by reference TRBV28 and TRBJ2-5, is DVKVTQSSRYLVKRTGEKVFLECVQDMDHENMFWYRQDPGLGLRLIYFSYDVKMKEKGDIPEGYSVSREKKERFSLILESASTNQTSMYLCASSLWSGETQYFGPGTRLLVL.

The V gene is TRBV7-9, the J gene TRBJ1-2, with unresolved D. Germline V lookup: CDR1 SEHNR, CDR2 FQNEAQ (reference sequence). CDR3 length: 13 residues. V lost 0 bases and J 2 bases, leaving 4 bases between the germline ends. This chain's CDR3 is CASSLALNYGYTF. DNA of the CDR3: TGTGCCAGCAGCTTAGCCTTAAACTATGGCTACACCTTC.

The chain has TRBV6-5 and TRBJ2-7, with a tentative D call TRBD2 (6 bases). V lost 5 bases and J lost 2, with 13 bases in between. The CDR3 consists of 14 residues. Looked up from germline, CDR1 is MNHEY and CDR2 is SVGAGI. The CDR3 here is CASSDGGLTYEQYF. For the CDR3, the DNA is TGTGCCAGCAGTGACGGGGGTCTTACCTACGAGCAGTACTTC.

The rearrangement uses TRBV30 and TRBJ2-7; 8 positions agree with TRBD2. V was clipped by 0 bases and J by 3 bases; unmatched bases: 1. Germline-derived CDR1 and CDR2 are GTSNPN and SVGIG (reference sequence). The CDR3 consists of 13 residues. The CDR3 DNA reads TGTGCCTGGAGTGTAAGCGGGAGCTACGAGCAGTACTTC. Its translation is CAWSVSGSYEQYF.

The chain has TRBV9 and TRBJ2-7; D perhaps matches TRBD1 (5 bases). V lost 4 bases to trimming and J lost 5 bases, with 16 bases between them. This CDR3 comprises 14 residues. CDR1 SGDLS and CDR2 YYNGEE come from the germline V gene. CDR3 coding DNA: TGTGCCAGCAGCACCACAGGCAGGGCCCACGAGCAGTACTTC. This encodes CASSTTGRAHEQYF.

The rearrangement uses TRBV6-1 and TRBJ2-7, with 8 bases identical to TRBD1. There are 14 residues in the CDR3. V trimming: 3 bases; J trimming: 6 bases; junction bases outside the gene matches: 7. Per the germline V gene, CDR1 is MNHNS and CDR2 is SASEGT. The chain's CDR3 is CASSEGTGAGEQYF. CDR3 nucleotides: TGTGCCAGCAGTGAGGGGACAGGTGCGGGCGAGCAGTACTTC.

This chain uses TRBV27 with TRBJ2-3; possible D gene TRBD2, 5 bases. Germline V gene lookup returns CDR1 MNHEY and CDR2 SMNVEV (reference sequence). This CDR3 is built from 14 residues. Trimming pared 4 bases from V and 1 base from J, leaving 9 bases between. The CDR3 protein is CASSSGWRTDTQYF. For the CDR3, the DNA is TGTGCCAGCAGTTCGGGGTGGCGCACAGATACGCAGTATTTT.

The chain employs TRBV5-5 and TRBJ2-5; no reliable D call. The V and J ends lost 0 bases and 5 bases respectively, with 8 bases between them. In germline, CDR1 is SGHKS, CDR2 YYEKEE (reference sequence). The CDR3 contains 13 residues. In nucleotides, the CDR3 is TGTGCCAGCAGCTTGGTGCCCGAGGAGACCCAGTACTTC. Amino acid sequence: CASSLVPEETQYF. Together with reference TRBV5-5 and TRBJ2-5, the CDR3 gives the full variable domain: DAGVTQSPTHLIKTRGQQVTLRCSPISGHKSVSWYQQVLGQGPQFIFQYYEKEERGRGNFPDRFSARQFPNYSSELNVNALLLGDSALYLCASSLVPEETQYFGPGTRLLVL.

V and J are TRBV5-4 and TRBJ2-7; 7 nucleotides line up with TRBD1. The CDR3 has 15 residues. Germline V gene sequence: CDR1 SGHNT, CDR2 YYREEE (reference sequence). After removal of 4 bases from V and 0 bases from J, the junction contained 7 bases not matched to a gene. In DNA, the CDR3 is TGTGCCAGCAGCCTAGGTGGGACAGACTCCTACGAGCAGTACTTC. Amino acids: CASSLGGTDSYEQYF. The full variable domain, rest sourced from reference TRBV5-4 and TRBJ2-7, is ETGVTQSPTHLIKTRGQQVTLRCSSQSGHNTVSWYQQALGQGPQFIFQYYREEENGRGNFPPRFSGLQFPNYSSELNVNALELDDSALYLCASSLGGTDSYEQYFGPGTRLTVT.